These 28 T cell receptor beta chains were all obtained from the same sample, sequenced in a study of blood T cell repertoires in COVID-19. Method: immunoSEQ multiplex PCR; TCRdb's copy keeps in-frame clones and lacks some. This table has over 200,000 clones, roughly 84% appearing once. Sequenced sample: peripheral blood. All receptors come from a man between 45 and 60 years old with active or convalescent COVID-19.

This chain joins TRBV28 and TRBJ1-1; TRBD1 aligns across 7 bases. After removal of 4 bases from V and 4 bases from J, the junction contained 6 bases not matched to a gene. Germline loops: CDR1 MDHEN, CDR2 SYDVKM. CDR3 length: 14 residues. CDR3 sequence (DNA): TGTGCCAGCAGTTCCCAGGGGGTGGGCACTGAAGCTTTCTTT. It encodes CASSSQGVGTEAFF.

The DNA of the CDR3 is TGTGCCAGCAGCGCCCCGACTAGCGGCCAAGAGACCCAGTACTTC. Protein sequence: CASSAPTSGQETQYF. The J gene is TRBJ2-5, the V gene TRBV9, with 9 bases aligning to TRBD2. The CDR3 has 15 residues. Germline V gene data show CDR1 as SGDLS and CDR2 as YYNGEE. The ends lost 3 bases at V and 1 base at J; junction bases unmatched: 4.

This chain uses TRBV5-1 with TRBJ2-1, with D unresolved. With 1 base removed from V and 1 base from J, the gap between germline ends came to 9 bases. The CDR3 has 15 amino acids. The germline CDR1 and CDR2 sequences are SGHRS and YFSETQ. The CDR3 sequence is CASSLLQRSYNEQFF. CDR3 sequence (DNA): TGCGCCAGCAGCTTGCTGCAGCGTTCCTACAATGAGCAGTTCTTC.

This chain joins TRBV7-2 and TRBJ2-1; maybe TRBD1 (6 bases). The germline V and J ends were trimmed by 3 bases and 10 bases, with 10 bases remaining between them. Per the germline V gene, CDR1 is SGHTA and CDR2 is FQGNSA. The CDR3 has 12 amino acids. CDR3 sequence reads: CASSFLGAEQFF. The CDR3 DNA is TGTGCCAGCAGCTTTTTGGGGGCCGAGCAGTTCTTC.

The rearrangement joins TRBV3-1 (or the pseudogene TRBV3-2) to TRBJ2-2; 14 positions match TRBD2. CDR1 LGHDT and CDR2 YNNKEL come from the germline V gene (reference sequence). The V gene end was trimmed by 4 bases and the J gene end by 0 bases; junction bases not matched to a gene: 4. This CDR3 has 18 amino acids. The CDR3 is CASSRRTSGGTNTGELFF. The CDR3 coding sequence is TGTGCCAGCAGCCGACGGACTAGCGGGGGGACGAACACCGGGGAGCTGTTTTTT.

The rearrangement joins TRBV7-9 to TRBJ1-2, with TRBD1 matching 8 bases. CDR3 length: 17 amino acids. Trimming at V came to 4 bases and at J to 0 bases, leaving 10 bases not matched to a gene. The germline V gene encodes CDR1 SEHNR and CDR2 FQNEAQ (reference sequence). CDR3 region: CASSYPTGQGTNYGYTF. CDR3 DNA: TGTGCCAGCAGCTACCCGACCGGACAGGGAACTAACTATGGCTACACCTTC.

This chain links TRBV2 with TRBJ2-7; D may be TRBD1 (5 bases). Trimming took 3 bases from V and 4 from J, leaving 16 bases between them. Germline V gene sequence: CDR1 SNHLY, CDR2 FYNNEI. The CDR3 consists of 15 residues. CDR3 sequence: CASSDQANKGYEQYF. CDR3 sequence (DNA): TGTGCCAGCAGTGATCAGGCGAATAAGGGGTACGAGCAGTACTTC. Drawing the rest from reference TRBV2 and TRBJ2-7, the complete variable domain is EPEVTQTPSHQVTQMGQEVILRCVPISNHLYFYWYRQILGQKVEFLVSFYNNEISEKSEIFDDQFSVERPDGSNFTLKIRSTKLEDSAMYFCASSDQANKGYEQYFGPGTRLTVT.

V gene TRBV9 combines with J gene TRBJ1-3, with 10 bases matching TRBD1. CDR1 is SGDLS and CDR2 is YYNGEE in the germline V gene. The CDR3 spans 16 residues. Losses at the gene ends were 0 bases for V and 3 bases for J; bases not matched to a gene: 3. The CDR3 region is CASSVADRGHGNTIYF. The DNA of the CDR3 is TGTGCCAGCAGCGTAGCTGACAGGGGGCATGGAAACACCATATATTTT.

The gene calls are TRBV28 and TRBJ2-7; 8 nucleotides align to TRBD2. The CDR3 contains 15 residues. Germline-derived CDR1 and CDR2 are MDHEN and SYDVKM. Losses at the gene ends were 6 bases for V and 4 bases for J; bases not matched to a gene: 11. CDR3 nucleotide sequence: TGTGCCAGCAGCGTTTTCTCCGGGGGGGCATACGAGCAGTACTTC. As protein: CASSVFSGGAYEQYF.

The chain links TRBV19 to TRBJ1-2; a weak D match, TRBD1 (6 bases). Germline V CDR1 and CDR2: LNHDA, SQIVND (reference sequence). The CDR3 totals 12 residues. Trimming took 5 bases from V and 6 from J, leaving 10 bases between them. The CDR3 loop is CASSVGQNGYTF. In nucleotides, the CDR3 is TGTGCCAGTAGTGTCGGACAGAATGGCTACACCTTC.

V gene TRBV19 combines with J gene TRBJ2-7; a weak D match, TRBD1 (6 bases). Trimming removed 1 base from V and 0 bases from J, with 10 bases in between. The CDR3 length is 15 residues. The germline gives CDR1 LNHDA, CDR2 SQIVND (reference sequence). CDR3 in DNA: TGTGCCAGTAGTATAGCGGCAGGGGACTCCTACGAGCAGTACTTC. It yields the protein CASSIAAGDSYEQYF.

The rearrangement uses TRBV4-3 and TRBJ2-1, with D tentatively TRBD2 (7 bases). The CDR3 is 17 amino acids. CDR1 is LGHNA and CDR2 is YSLEER in the germline V gene. V dropped 0 bases and J dropped 1 base, with 13 bases sitting between them. This chain's CDR3 is CASSQDEGGESYNEQFF. The CDR3 DNA follows: TGCGCCAGCAGCCAAGATGAGGGGGGGGAATCCTACAATGAGCAGTTCTTC.

J is TRBJ1-1 and V is TRBV14, with 7 bases lining up with TRBD1. CDR1 and CDR2 (germline): SGHDN, FVKESK. Trimming removed 4 bases from V and 5 bases from J; junction bases left unmatched: 10. The CDR3 extends over 15 amino acids. This chain's CDR3 is CASSPWTGRTTEAFF. For the CDR3, the DNA is TGTGCCAGCAGCCCCTGGACAGGTAGGACGACTGAAGCTTTCTTT.

The rearrangement joins TRBV5-1 to TRBJ1-2; D might be TRBD1 (5 bases). The germline V gene encodes CDR1 SGHRS and CDR2 YFSETQ. Trimming pared 0 bases from V and 3 bases from J, leaving 12 bases between. The CDR3 contains 15 residues. The DNA of the CDR3 is TGCGCCAGCAGCTTGGTGTGGGGGGAGGACTATGGCTACACCTTC. This translates into CASSLVWGEDYGYTF.

This clone was recorded only once. CDR3 bases: TGCAGTGCAAGCACGGGAAACACCATATATTTT. It translates to CSASTGNTIYF. This rearrangement joins TRBV20-1 to TRBJ1-3; no clear D gene. The CDR3 consists of 11 residues. V was shortened by 6 bases and J by 4 bases, with 7 bases between the two germline ends. Germline CDR1 and CDR2: DFQATT and SNEGSKA (reference sequence).

The rearrangement uses TRBV30 and TRBJ1-2; D remains unclear. V gave up 0 bases and J gave up 3 bases, with 11 bases separating them. CDR1 is GTSNPN and CDR2 is SVGIG in the germline V gene (reference sequence). This CDR3 is 14 amino acids long. The CDR3 DNA sequence: TGTGCCTGGAGTGTAGGTCCGCGGGACTATGGCTACACCTTC. This gives the protein CAWSVGPRDYGYTF.

V is TRBV11-3 and J is TRBJ2-2; 7 bases are a match to TRBD2. J gave up 4 bases and V 4 bases, and 12 bases lay outside the gene matches. There are 17 residues in the CDR3. From germline, CDR1 is SGHNT and CDR2 YENEEA. CDR3 in DNA: TGTGCCAGCAGCTCGAGGGGAGCGGGGACCTCCACCGGGGAGCTGTTTTTT. This codes for CASSSRGAGTSTGELFF.

The chain recombines TRBV4-1 with TRBJ2-3, with D tentatively TRBD1 (6 bases). There are 15 residues in the CDR3. V was shortened by 3 bases and J by 0 bases, with 10 bases between the two germline ends. CDR1 is MGHRA and CDR2 is YSYEKL in the germline V gene. The CDR3 spells CASSQTGFSTDTQYF. For the CDR3, the DNA is TGCGCCAGCAGCCAGACAGGTTTTAGCACAGATACGCAGTATTTT.

The V call is TRBV30, the J call TRBJ2-5; D is perhaps TRBD2 (6 bases). The CDR3 contains 14 residues. Looked up from germline, CDR1 is GTSNPN and CDR2 is SVGIG (reference sequence). Trimming cost V 2 bases and J 7 bases, with 17 bases left between them. The CDR3 region has the DNA TGTGCCTGGAGTTTACCCTCCTGGAGGGGGACCCAGTACTTC. This encodes CAWSLPSWRGTQYF. Looking up the rest from reference TRBV30 and TRBJ2-5 gives the full variable domain: SQTIHQWPATLVQPVGSPLSLECTVEGTSNPNLYWYRQAAGRGLQLLFYSVGIGQISSEVPQNLSASRPQDRQFILSSKKLLLSDSGFYLCAWSLPSWRGTQYFGPGTRLLVL.

The V call is TRBV5-5, the J call TRBJ2-1, with 10 bases aligning to TRBD2. The length of the CDR3 is 16 residues. CDR1 and CDR2 from the germline V gene are SGHKS and YYEKEE (reference sequence). With 0 bases clipped from V and 7 bases from J, the junction kept 7 bases outside the gene matches. CDR3 sequence: CASSLAGTSAGNEQFF. CDR3 DNA sequence: TGTGCCAGCAGCTTGGCGGGGACTAGCGCAGGGAATGAGCAGTTCTTC.

This chain uses TRBV6-2 or TRBV6-3 with TRBJ2-3; TRBD2 might be the D (6 bases). V dropped 1 base and J dropped 4 bases, with 12 bases sitting between them. The CDR3 spans 15 residues. CDR1 is MNHEY, CDR2 SVGEGT, per germline. The CDR3 DNA reads as TGTGCCAGCAGTTACTACGGGGGTCGCGCAGATACGCAGTATTTT. It specifies CASSYYGGRADTQYF.

J is TRBJ2-2 and V is TRBV11-3; D remains ambiguous. CDR1 is SGHNT and CDR2 is YENEEA in the germline V gene. Deletions cut 0 bases from V and 2 bases from J, with 4 bases between. This CDR3 has 14 amino acids. As DNA, the CDR3 is TGTGCCAGCAGCTTAGAAAGCAACACCGGGGAGCTGTTTTTT. Its translation is CASSLESNTGELFF.

This clone occurred once. Different DNA sequences within this sample yield the same CDR3. The chain joins TRBV5-1 to TRBJ2-3, with 15 bases aligning to TRBD2. Trimming took 4 bases from V and 1 from J; bases not matched to a gene: 7. The germline V gene has CDR1 SGHRS and CDR2 YFSETQ. CDR3 length equals 18 residues. CDR3 DNA sequence: TGCGCCAGCAGCCCCGGACTAGCGGGGGGGCCGGGCACAGATACGCAGTATTTT. Its protein product is CASSPGLAGGPGTDTQYF.

CDR3 sequence: CASSVEAVSYNEQFF. The CDR3, as DNA: TGTGCCAGCAGCGTAGAAGCGGTCTCCTACAATGAGCAGTTCTTC. The chain uses TRBV9 and TRBJ2-1, with D tentatively TRBD2 (5 bases). V lost 0 bases and J 0 bases, leaving 7 bases between the germline ends. The CDR3 runs 15 residues. The germline V gene has CDR1 SGDLS and CDR2 YYNGEE.

This clone has only one observation. V is TRBV11-3 and J is TRBJ2-1, with 10 bases aligning to TRBD1. CDR1 is SGHNT, CDR2 YENEEA, per germline. Losses at the gene ends were 5 bases for V and 4 bases for J; bases not matched to a gene: 11. The CDR3 spans 17 residues. CDR3 region: CASSPAGGTGVYNEQFF. The CDR3 nucleotides are TGTGCCAGCAGCCCTGCTGGGGGGACAGGGGTGTACAATGAGCAGTTCTTC.

This chain joins TRBV21-1 and TRBJ1-5; whether TRBD1, the table's D call, matches the DNA was not checked. TRBV21-1 is listed as a pseudogene. CDR3 length: 16 amino acids. The CDR3 spells CASSTRDRAYNQPQHF. In DNA, the CDR3 is TGTGCCAGCAGCACCCGGGACAGGGCCTACAATCAGCCCCAGCATTTT.

The rearrangement joins TRBV30 to TRBJ1-6; 7 positions agree with TRBD1. Germline V CDR1 and CDR2: GTSNPN, SVGIG (reference sequence). This CDR3 is built from 14 residues. V dropped 3 bases and J dropped 8; count of bases not matched to a gene: 7. The CDR3, as DNA: TGTGCCTGGAGGGCAGGGGGATCGTATTCACCCCTCCACTTT. Its protein is CAWRAGGSYSPLHF.

The CDR3 region is CASSPSTGGNTIYF. CDR3 sequence (DNA): TGTGCCAGCAGCCCCTCGACAGGGGGAAACACCATATATTTT. The chain employs TRBV11-2 and TRBJ1-3; 7 positions agree with TRBD1. The CDR3 contains 14 residues. V was clipped by 5 bases and J by 4 bases; unmatched bases: 5. From germline, CDR1 is SGHAT and CDR2 FQNNGV. The full variable domain, in which reference TRBV11-2 and TRBJ1-3 provide the parts outside the CDR3, is EAGVAQSPRYKIIEKRQSVAFWCNPISGHATLYWYQQILGQGPKLLIQFQNNGVVDDSQLPKDRFSAERLKGVDSTLKIQPAKLEDSAVYLCASSPSTGGNTIYFGEGSWLTVV.